This T cell receptor (beta chain) is drawn from a study of response to subunit inactivated influenza vaccine. As for this clonotype: It may be a read error: a sequence one base away is much more abundant.

The CDR3 sequence is 15 residues long. V shed 4 bases and J 6 bases; nucleotides not matched to a gene: 10. Germline lookup yields CDR1 SGHRS and CDR2 YFSETQ. TCRdb re-derived calls from the RT-PCR reads in MiXCR, one entry per CDR3 protein. The data show around 200,000 distinct CDR3 sequences, with roughly 8.7% seen just once and approximately 10% held by the top ten. The specimen comprised non-naive T cells sorted from PBMCs, sampled on the day of vaccination. This sequence was found in a middle-aged man who received an inactivated influenza vaccine. The rearrangement links TRBV5-1 to TRBJ2-1; 7 bases fit TRBD1. The CDR3 is CASSPSGQRSNEQFF. CDR3 bases: TGCGCCAGCAGCCCTTCGGGACAGAGAAGCAATGAGCAGTTCTTC.